These T cell receptor beta chains were read from a single sample in a study of blood T cells in healthy people across ages. TCRdb re-called the 5' RACE reads through MiXCR, storing one row per CDR3 protein. The sample records 650,000 to 800,000 distinct CDR3 sequences, over 40% being singletons. Sequencing input: blood. Receptor source: a woman at least 80 years old in good health. Both conserved end residues are part of each CDR3. Each record gives: D gene, J gene, V gene, clone size, CDR3 protein, CDR3 DNA. The D gene is left open where the match is weak. Some rows have no size entry. The others give once, few or many, or a class for an expanded clone.

d_gene: NA
j_gene: TRBJ2-7
v_gene: TRBV20-1
abundance: NA
CDR3aa: CSARGHGYEQYF
CDR3nt: TGCAGTGCTAGGGGGCACGGCTACGAGCAGTACTTC

d_gene: NA
j_gene: TRBJ1-2
v_gene: TRBV6-5
abundance: NA
CDR3aa: CASSWRLGYGYTF
CDR3nt: TGTGCCAGCAGTTGGAGGTTAGGCTATGGCTACACCTTC

d_gene: NA
j_gene: TRBJ1-5
v_gene: TRBV4-1
abundance: few
CDR3aa: CASSQDWGTTSNQPQHF
CDR3nt: TGCGCCAGCAGCCAAGATTGGGGGACAACTAGCAATCAGCCCCAGCATTTT

d_gene: TRBD1
j_gene: TRBJ2-7
v_gene: TRBV29-1
abundance: many
CDR3aa: CSVEGQGAYEQYF
CDR3nt: TGCAGCGTTGAAGGACAGGGTGCCTACGAGCAGTACTTC

d_gene: NA
j_gene: TRBJ1-2
v_gene: TRBV5-1
abundance: many
CDR3aa: CASSSPLGGYTF
CDR3nt: TGCGCCAGCAGCTCCCCACTTGGGGGCTACACCTTC

d_gene: NA
j_gene: TRBJ2-1
v_gene: TRBV20-1
abundance: few
CDR3aa: CSASPIEQFF
CDR3nt: TGCAGTGCTAGCCCAATAGAGCAGTTCTTC

d_gene: NA
j_gene: TRBJ2-1
v_gene: TRBV5-1
abundance: many
CDR3aa: CASSSLGDSYNEQFF
CDR3nt: TGCGCCAGCAGCTCCCTTGGGGACTCCTACAATGAGCAGTTCTTC

d_gene: TRBD2
j_gene: TRBJ2-5
v_gene: TRBV14
abundance: few
CDR3aa: CASSPLAGGIQETQYF
CDR3nt: TGTGCCAGCAGCCCGTTAGCGGGGGGAATCCAAGAGACCCAGTACTTC

d_gene: TRBD1
j_gene: TRBJ2-1
v_gene: TRBV20-1
abundance: NA
CDR3aa: CSAPRDRGYNEQFF
CDR3nt: TGCAGTGCTCCCCGGGACAGGGGCTACAATGAGCAGTTCTTC

d_gene: TRBD1
j_gene: TRBJ2-3
v_gene: TRBV6-5
abundance: NA
CDR3aa: CASSYRPGQGERSTDTQYF
CDR3nt: TGTGCCAGCAGTTACCGCCCGGGACAGGGAGAGCGTAGCACAGATACGCAGTATTTT

d_gene: NA
j_gene: TRBJ2-4
v_gene: TRBV5-1
abundance: NA
CDR3aa: CASSLNSGEQYF
CDR3nt: TGCGCCAGCAGCCTAAACTCAGGGGAGCAGTACTTC

d_gene: NA
j_gene: TRBJ2-3
v_gene: TRBV20-1
abundance: NA
CDR3aa: CSAGAWGLGGPDTQYF
CDR3nt: TGCAGTGCTGGGGCCTGGGGGCTCGGAGGGCCAGATACGCAGTATTTT

d_gene: NA
j_gene: TRBJ1-2
v_gene: TRBV6-5
abundance: NA
CDR3aa: CASSYVTAGYGHTF
CDR3nt: TGTGCCAGCAGTTATGTGACAGCAGGCTATGGCCACACCTTC

d_gene: NA
j_gene: TRBJ1-1
v_gene: TRBV7-3
abundance: once
CDR3aa: CASSPGWGYTEAFF
CDR3nt: TGTGCCAGCAGCCCGGGCTGGGGGTACACTGAAGCTTTCTTT

d_gene: NA
j_gene: TRBJ2-3
v_gene: TRBV7-2
abundance: many
CDR3aa: CASSSMRGSADTQYF
CDR3nt: TGTGCCAGCAGCTCCATGCGTGGCAGCGCAGATACGCAGTATTTT

d_gene: TRBD1
j_gene: TRBJ2-1
v_gene: TRBV4-2
abundance: NA
CDR3aa: CASSHTSQGIGSNEQFF
CDR3nt: TGTGCCAGCAGCCACACGTCACAGGGGATTGGCAGCAATGAGCAGTTCTTC

d_gene: TRBD1
j_gene: TRBJ2-7
v_gene: TRBV13
abundance: NA
CDR3aa: CASSTRDRDIYNEQYF
CDR3nt: TGTGCCAGCAGCACCCGGGACAGAGATATCTACAATGAGCAGTACTTC

d_gene: TRBD1
j_gene: TRBJ1-3
v_gene: TRBV11-1
abundance: NA
CDR3aa: CASSGGQLPGNTIYF
CDR3nt: TGTGCCAGCAGCGGGGGACAGCTCCCTGGAAACACCATATATTTT

d_gene: NA
j_gene: TRBJ1-4
v_gene: TRBV11-2
abundance: few
CDR3aa: CASSLFGGIGEKLFF
CDR3nt: TGTGCCAGCAGCTTATTTGGAGGGATTGGGGAAAAACTGTTTTTT

d_gene: TRBD1
j_gene: TRBJ2-1
v_gene: TRBV5-1
abundance: NA
CDR3aa: CASSRQGAIEQFF
CDR3nt: TGCGCCAGCAGCAGGCAGGGGGCGATTGAGCAGTTCTTC

d_gene: NA
j_gene: TRBJ2-3
v_gene: TRBV13
abundance: once
CDR3aa: CTSSLARTGTQYF
CDR3nt: TGTACCAGCAGCTTAGCTCGCACAGGTACGCAGTATTTT

d_gene: NA
j_gene: TRBJ1-2
v_gene: TRBV12-3/TRBV12-4
abundance: NA
CDR3aa: CANNTGANYGYTF
CDR3nt: TGTGCCAACAATACGGGAGCCAACTATGGCTACACCTTC

d_gene: NA
j_gene: TRBJ1-5
v_gene: TRBV20-1
abundance: NA
CDR3aa: CSARVAGGAGNQPQHF
CDR3nt: TGCAGTGCTAGAGTCGCGGGGGGGGCGGGCAATCAGCCCCAGCATTTT

d_gene: TRBD1
j_gene: TRBJ1-2
v_gene: TRBV20-1
abundance: many
CDR3aa: CSAIGTGYGYTF
CDR3nt: TGCAGTGCTATCGGGACAGGGTATGGCTACACCTTC

d_gene: NA
j_gene: TRBJ2-7
v_gene: TRBV7-2
abundance: few
CDR3aa: CASSLNRDWSYEQYF
CDR3nt: TGTGCCAGCAGCTTGAACCGGGACTGGTCCTACGAGCAGTACTTC

d_gene: NA
j_gene: TRBJ1-2
v_gene: TRBV10-3
abundance: NA
CDR3aa: CAISELRAGNYGYTF
CDR3nt: TGTGCCATCAGTGAGCTGCGGGCGGGTAACTATGGCTACACCTTC

d_gene: TRBD2
j_gene: TRBJ2-3
v_gene: TRBV5-1
abundance: many
CDR3aa: CASRFSGLAGTDTQYF
CDR3nt: TGCGCCAGCAGATTTTCCGGACTAGCGGGCACAGATACGCAGTATTTT

d_gene: TRBD2
j_gene: TRBJ2-1
v_gene: TRBV18
abundance: NA
CDR3aa: CASSPSGLAGTNYNEQFF
CDR3nt: TGTGCCAGCTCACCATCGGGACTAGCGGGGACAAACTACAATGAGCAGTTCTTC